These 7 T cell receptor beta chains originate from one sample sequenced in a study of T-cell memory formation after mild COVID-19. MiXCR was run by TCRdb on the 5' RACE reads, yielding one entry per CDR3 protein. Of roughly 600,000 distinct CDR3 sequences listed, about a sixth were seen once; the top ten hold approximately 12%. The material sequenced was PBMCs or a T cell subset sorted from them (not recorded which). The receptor set was obtained from an adult woman who had mild COVID-19 (a few samples of this study predate the infection). Cell type and time point are not known.

This clonotype has only a few counts. The chain couples TRBV20-1 to TRBJ2-3; 11 bases are shared with TRBD2. Germline V gives CDR1 DFQATT, CDR2 SNEGSKA (reference sequence). V shed 3 bases, J shed 1 base, and the junction held 6 bases outside the gene matches. This CDR3 region has 16 residues. CDR3 in amino acids: CSARVAGGLRTDTQYF. In DNA, the CDR3 is TGCAGTGCTAGGGTAGCGGGAGGGCTCCGCACAGATACGCAGTATTTT.

This clonotype was detected once. The J gene is TRBJ2-3, the V gene TRBV5-6; TRBD2 aligns across 13 bases. The CDR3 covers 16 residues. V lost 4 bases and J lost 6; bases outside the gene matches: 8. Germline CDR1 and CDR2: SGHDT and YYEEEE. In DNA, the CDR3 is TGTGCCAGCAGCCTGCGGACTAGCGGGAGTTGGGATACGCAGTATTTT. It is translated as CASSLRTSGSWDTQYF.

The chain is built from TRBV7-9 and TRBJ2-3, with D perhaps given as TRBD1 or TRBD2 (5 bases each). Per germline, CDR1 SEHNR and CDR2 FQNEAQ (reference sequence). V shed 5 bases and J shed 2 bases, with 14 bases lying between them. This CDR3 spans 15 amino acids. CDR3 DNA: TGTGCCAGCAGCGAGGTCGGGGCTATCACAGATACGCAGTATTTT. It translates to CASSEVGAITDTQYF.

The J gene is TRBJ1-6, the V gene TRBV2; 8 nucleotides align to TRBD1. The length of the CDR3 is 15 residues. CDR1 SNHLY and CDR2 FYNNEI come from the germline V gene. V dropped 8 bases and J dropped 3; count of bases not matched to a gene: 6. DNA of the CDR3: TGTGCCAGCCGAAAAGGACAGGGCTATAATTCACCCCTCCACTTT. This sequence encodes CASRKGQGYNSPLHF.

In this sample, this clonotype turned up a few times. The genes are TRBV30 and TRBJ2-7; D possibly corresponds to TRBD2 (6 bases). The CDR3 extends over 16 amino acids. The V end lost 3 bases, the J end lost 3 bases, and 21 bases lay between the germline ends. Germline V CDR1 and CDR2: GTSNPN, SVGIG (reference sequence). The CDR3 is CAWRWAGRSGSYEQYF. CDR3 DNA sequence: TGTGCCTGGAGATGGGCAGGGAGGTCAGGTAGCTACGAGCAGTACTTC.

The table lists this clonotype with a few counts. The V gene is TRBV5-1, the J gene TRBJ1-2; D is uncertain. The CDR3 length is 11 residues. Trimming took 4 bases from V and 8 from J, leaving 9 bases between them. Per germline, CDR1 SGHRS and CDR2 YFSETQ. This CDR3 is CASSPGWGYTF. CDR3 bases: TGCGCCAGCAGCCCCGGCTGGGGCTACACCTTC.

This clonotype was detected only a few times. The J gene is TRBJ1-4, the V gene TRBV6-1; TRBD1 aligns across 10 bases. CDR1 is MNHNS, CDR2 SASEGT, per germline. V lost 4 bases to trimming and J lost 5 bases; unmatched junction nucleotides: 4. The CDR3 spans 15 residues. The CDR3 reads CASSAWTGGNEKLFF. CDR3 bases: TGTGCCAGCAGTGCCTGGACAGGGGGGAATGAAAAACTGTTTTTT.